This T cell receptor beta chain stems from a study of spatial heterogeneity in lung cancer (dated by TCRdb to between 2019 and 2020). Turning to the overall study: Beta-chain transcripts were consistently detected in greater numbers than alpha-chain transcripts, which likely reflects a higher abundance of beta-chain transcripts. In the raw uncorrected reads, each unique combination of TCR and UMI appeared on average more than ten times. In non-small cell lung cancer, the study made a quantitative comparison of TCR alpha and beta repertoires among multiple tumor regions, matched nontumor lung and blood. Nonsynonymous mutation counts, determined by whole-exome sequencing of tumor tissue, were related to TCR repertoire features. Both alpha and beta chains were TCR-sequenced in samples taken at surgery, namely 220 tumor regions, around 64 matched nontumor lung samples and about 52 PBMC samples.

The sample's time point label, in plain terms: sample taken at primary tumor resection. For TCR sequencing, whole RNA was extracted from tumor and nontumor lung tissue, or from cryopreserved PBMC samples, and no cell sorting was done. Donors were some 78 patients with early-stage, untreated non-small cell lung cancer from the lung TRACERx cohort. Only patients for whom sufficient RNA was available from at least two tumor regions were selected for TCR sequencing. Library construction relied on 5' RACE. Sequenced on a NextSeq 500. To allow correction of PCR and sequencing errors, the TCR library protocol tagged every TCR cDNA molecule with a unique molecular identifier. As for how the authors treated the data: TCR identification, UMI-based error correction and CDR3 extraction were all carried out with Decombinator tools. Expanded TCRs were defined as those above a frequency of 2 per 1,000, corresponding to the top 1% of the tumor frequency distribution. Renyi diversity was calculated using the R vegan package after each repertoire was subsampled 100 times to 5,000 TCRs. CDR3 similarity networks were built from amino acid triplet string-kernel similarity, with CDR3s being connected when pairwise similarity was above 0.82. The public sequencing data were trimmed at Q25 with fastp and processed into clonotypes with MiXCR by TCRdb, which kept only in-frame beta chains. One record per CDR3 amino acid sequence lists the most common genes and DNA. TCRdb's processing, not the authors', yielded these V and J calls. The sample has 20,000 to 25,000 distinct CDR3 sequences on record, 2.5% to 4% of them singletons. The ten largest account for 29% of the sample.

This clonotype was seen repeatedly, ten times or more. The antigen it recognizes is unknown. No base-level quality is on record; no much larger clone is a single base apart. General findings and caveats noted by the study authors: Ubiquitous expanded tumor TCRs were found in blood more often at tumor resection than at routine follow-up. Additional single-cell paired TCR alpha and beta sequencing was considered necessary to confirm, at a functional level, the hypothesis that regional TCRs recognize regional mutations.

The sequences come from PBMCs, collected at surgery. The receptor was derived from a female donor with early-stage non-small cell lung cancer.

The bases read TGTGCCAGCAAGATAGCGGCAGATTCCTACGAGCAGTACTTC. Its amino acids are CASKIAADSYEQYF. Recombination linked TRBV27 to TRBJ2-7; the D region possibly corresponds to TRBD2 (6 bases align). From the germline V gene (reference sequence), CDR1 is MNHEY and CDR2 is SMNVEV. Trimming removed 7 bases from V and 1 base from J, leaving 14 bases between the germline ends. Taken from cysteine to phenylalanine, the CDR3 has 14 residues. CDR3 DNA only is kept here, 42 bases in frame from base 1.